These T cell receptor beta chains were read from a single sample in a study of blood T cell repertoires in COVID-19. Sequenced by immunoSEQ multiplex PCR; TCRdb stores in-frame clones only, minus some. The sample records around 360,000 clones, about 90% being singletons. The sample was PBMCs or T cells enriched from blood (not recorded which). All receptors derive from a woman in her 30s who had recovered from COVID-19. Each CDR3 is given with its conserved first and last residue. The D gene is left open where the match is weak.

>TRBV9|TRBD1
CASSVSRGRFGYTF
>TRBV28|TRBD1
CASSLGQGSYEQYF
>TRBV5-1|.
CASSLAPRVDSYEQYF
>TRBV6-5|.
CASILSGDSNQPQHF
>TRBV18|TRBD2
CASSAPSGTGGLNEQFF
>TRBV5-1|TRBD1
CASRQGAIFATNEKLFF
>TRBV28|.
CASRTTGDWGYTF
>TRBV18|TRBD2
CASSPWTSGSHEQFF
>TRBV10-3|TRBD1
CAIRRTGGIYGYTF
>TRBV7-6|TRBD1
CASSSGTGGNQPQHF
>TRBV2|TRBD1
CASRRQGAVTNEKLFF
>TRBV5-5|.
CASSNVGTGQPQHF
>TRBV3-1/TRBV3-2|.
CASSQVWSREAFYEQYF
>TRBV4-1|.
CASSPEGGIDEKLFF
>TRBV6-5|.
CASSSGRLGYEQYF
>TRBV7-9|TRBD1
CASSQWDRVGTEAFF